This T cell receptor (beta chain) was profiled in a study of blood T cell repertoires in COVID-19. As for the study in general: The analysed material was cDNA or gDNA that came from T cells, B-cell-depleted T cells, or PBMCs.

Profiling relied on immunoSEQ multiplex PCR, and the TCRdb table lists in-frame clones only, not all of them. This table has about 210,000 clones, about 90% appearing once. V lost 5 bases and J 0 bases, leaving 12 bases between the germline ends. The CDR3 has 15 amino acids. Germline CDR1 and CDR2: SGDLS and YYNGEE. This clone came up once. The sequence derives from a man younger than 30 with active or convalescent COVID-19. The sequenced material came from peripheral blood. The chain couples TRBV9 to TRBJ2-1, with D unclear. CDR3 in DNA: TGTGCCAGCAGTAGAGACTTGCTCTCCTACAATGAGCAGTTCTTC. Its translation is CASSRDLLSYNEQFF.